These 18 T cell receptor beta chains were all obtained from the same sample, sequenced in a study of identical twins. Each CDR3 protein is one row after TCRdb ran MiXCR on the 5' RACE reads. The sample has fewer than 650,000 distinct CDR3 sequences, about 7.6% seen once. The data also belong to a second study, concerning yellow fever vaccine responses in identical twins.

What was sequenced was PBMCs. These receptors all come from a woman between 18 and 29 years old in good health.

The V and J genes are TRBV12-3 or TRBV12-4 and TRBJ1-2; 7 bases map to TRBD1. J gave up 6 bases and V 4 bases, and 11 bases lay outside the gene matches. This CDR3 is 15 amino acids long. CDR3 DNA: TGTGCCAGCAGTTCTAACAGGGGATCAGTGGATGGCTACACCTTC. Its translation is CASSSNRGSVDGYTF.

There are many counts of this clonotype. The CDR3 nucleotides read TGCGCCAGCAGCTTGGCGGGACAGGGGAGGACTGAAGCTTTCTTT. Translating it yields CASSLAGQGRTEAFF. The V and J genes are TRBV5-1 and TRBJ1-1; 10 bases map to TRBD1. The V gene end was trimmed by 0 bases and the J gene end by 5 bases; junction bases not matched to a gene: 4. The germline V gene encodes CDR1 SGHRS and CDR2 YFSETQ. This CDR3 contains 15 residues.

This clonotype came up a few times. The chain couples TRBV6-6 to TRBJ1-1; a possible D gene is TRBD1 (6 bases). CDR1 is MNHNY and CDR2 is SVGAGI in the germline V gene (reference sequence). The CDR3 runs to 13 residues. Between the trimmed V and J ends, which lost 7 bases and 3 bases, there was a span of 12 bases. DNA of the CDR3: TGTGCCAGCACCCCAAGGACAGACACTGAAGCTTTCTTT. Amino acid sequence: CASTPRTDTEAFF.

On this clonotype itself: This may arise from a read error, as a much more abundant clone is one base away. CDR3 nucleotides: TGTGCCAGCAGCTGGACAGGACAAGAGACCCAGTACTTC. The encoded protein is CASSWTGQETQYF. The chain employs TRBV7-3 and TRBJ2-5, with TRBD1 identical over 7 bases. The CDR3 loop spans 13 amino acids. The germline V gene has CDR1 SGHTA and CDR2 FQGTGA. The V segment lost 4 bases and the J segment 2 bases; nucleotides outside the gene matches: 1.

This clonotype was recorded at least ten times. In nucleotides, the CDR3 is TGTGCCAGCAGGCCCGGCCGTTTCAACGAGCAGTACTTC. As protein: CASRPGRFNEQYF. The genes are TRBV28 and TRBJ2-7, with no clear D. The V end was cut by 6 bases, the J end by 5 bases, with 14 bases between. CDR1 MDHEN and CDR2 SYDVKM come from the germline V gene. This CDR3 is 13 amino acids long.

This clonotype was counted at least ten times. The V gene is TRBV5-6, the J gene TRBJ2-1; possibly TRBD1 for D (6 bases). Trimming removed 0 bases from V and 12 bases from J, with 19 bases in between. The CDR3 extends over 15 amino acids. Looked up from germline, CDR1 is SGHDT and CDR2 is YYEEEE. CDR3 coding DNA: TGTGCCAGCAGCTTGGGGGGGCCCATGCTTGCATGGCAGTTCTTC. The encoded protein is CASSLGGPMLAWQFF.

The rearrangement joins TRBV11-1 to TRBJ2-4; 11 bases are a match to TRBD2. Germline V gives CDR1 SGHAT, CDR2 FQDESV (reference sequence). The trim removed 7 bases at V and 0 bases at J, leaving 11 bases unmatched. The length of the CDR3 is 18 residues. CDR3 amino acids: CASNPGTSGNIAKNIQYF. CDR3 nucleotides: TGTGCCAGCAACCCGGGGACTAGCGGAAATATAGCCAAAAACATTCAGTACTTC. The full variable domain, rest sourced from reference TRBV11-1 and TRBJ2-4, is EAEVAQSPRYKITEKSQAVAFWCDPISGHATLYWYRQILGQGPELLVQFQDESVVDDSQLPKDRFSAERLKGVDSTLKIQPAELGDSAMYLCASNPGTSGNIAKNIQYFGAGTRLSVL.

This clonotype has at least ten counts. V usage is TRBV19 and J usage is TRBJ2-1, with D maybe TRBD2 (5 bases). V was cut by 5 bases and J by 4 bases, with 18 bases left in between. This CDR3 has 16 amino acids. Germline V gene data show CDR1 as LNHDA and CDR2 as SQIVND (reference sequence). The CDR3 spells CASSSSKRTFYNEQFF. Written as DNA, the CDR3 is TGTGCCAGTAGTTCCTCCAAGCGGACCTTTTACAATGAGCAGTTCTTC.

The CDR3 loop reads CASSQVGTVPKEAFF. The CDR3 coding sequence is TGTGCCAGCAGCCAAGTAGGGACAGTACCAAAAGAAGCTTTCTTT. This chain connects TRBV3-1 to TRBJ1-1, with TRBD1 matching over 7 bases. With V trimmed by 1 base and J by 8 bases, 10 bases remained unmatched. The germline CDR1 and CDR2 sequences are LGHDT and YNNKEL (reference sequence). The CDR3 runs to 15 residues.

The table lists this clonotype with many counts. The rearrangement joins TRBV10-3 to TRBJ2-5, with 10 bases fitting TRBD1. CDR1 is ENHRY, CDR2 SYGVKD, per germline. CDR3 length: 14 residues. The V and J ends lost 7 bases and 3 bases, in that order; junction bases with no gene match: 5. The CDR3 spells CAIKPGTGEETQYF. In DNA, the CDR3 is TGTGCCATCAAGCCCGGGACAGGGGAAGAGACCCAGTACTTC.

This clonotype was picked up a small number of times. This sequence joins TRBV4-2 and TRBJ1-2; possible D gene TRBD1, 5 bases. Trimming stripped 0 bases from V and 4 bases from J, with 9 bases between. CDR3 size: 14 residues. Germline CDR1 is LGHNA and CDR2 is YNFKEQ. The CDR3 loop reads CASSQDQGSYGYTF. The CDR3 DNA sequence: TGTGCCAGCAGCCAAGACCAGGGTAGCTATGGCTACACCTTC.

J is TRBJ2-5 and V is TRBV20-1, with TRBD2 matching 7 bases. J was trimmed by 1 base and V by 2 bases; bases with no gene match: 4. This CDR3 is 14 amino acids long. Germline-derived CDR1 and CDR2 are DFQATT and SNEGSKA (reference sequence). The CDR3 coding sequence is TGCAGTGCTAGATCGGCTAGCGGCCAAGAGACCCAGTACTTC. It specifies CSARSASGQETQYF.

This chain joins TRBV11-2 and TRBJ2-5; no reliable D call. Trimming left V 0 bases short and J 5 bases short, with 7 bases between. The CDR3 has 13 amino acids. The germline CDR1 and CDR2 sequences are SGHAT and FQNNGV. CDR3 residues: CASSLDTGETQYF. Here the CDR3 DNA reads TGTGCCAGCAGCTTAGACACCGGCGAGACCCAGTACTTC.

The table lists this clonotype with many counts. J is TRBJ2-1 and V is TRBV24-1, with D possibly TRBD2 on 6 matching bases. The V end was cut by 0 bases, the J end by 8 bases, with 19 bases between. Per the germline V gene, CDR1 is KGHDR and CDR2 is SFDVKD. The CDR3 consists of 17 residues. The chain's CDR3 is CATSDLSMGGRRYEQFF. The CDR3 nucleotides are TGTGCCACCAGTGATTTGTCCATGGGAGGTAGGCGCTATGAGCAGTTCTTC.

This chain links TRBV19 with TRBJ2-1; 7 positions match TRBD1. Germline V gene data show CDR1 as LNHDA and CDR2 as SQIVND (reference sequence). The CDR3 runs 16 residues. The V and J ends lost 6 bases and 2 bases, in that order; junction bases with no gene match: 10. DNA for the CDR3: TGTGCCAGTAGACAATACAGGGGTTCAACCTACAATGAGCAGTTCTTC. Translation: CASRQYRGSTYNEQFF.

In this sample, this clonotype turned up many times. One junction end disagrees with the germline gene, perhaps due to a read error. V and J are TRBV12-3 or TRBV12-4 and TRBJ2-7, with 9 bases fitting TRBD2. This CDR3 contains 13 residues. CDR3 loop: CASRLAGEYEQYF. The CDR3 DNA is TGTGCCAGCAGATTAGCGGGAGAGTACGAGCAGTACTTC.

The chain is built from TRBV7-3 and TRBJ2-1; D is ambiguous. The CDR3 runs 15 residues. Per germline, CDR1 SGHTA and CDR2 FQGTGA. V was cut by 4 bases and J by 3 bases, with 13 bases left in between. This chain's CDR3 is CASSSDGFFYNEQFF. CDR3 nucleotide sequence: TGTGCCAGCAGCTCCGACGGATTCTTCTACAATGAGCAGTTCTTC.

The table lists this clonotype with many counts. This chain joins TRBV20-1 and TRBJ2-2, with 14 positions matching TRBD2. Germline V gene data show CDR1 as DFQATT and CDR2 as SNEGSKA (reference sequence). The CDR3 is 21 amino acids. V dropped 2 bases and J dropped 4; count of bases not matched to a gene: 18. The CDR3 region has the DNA TGCAGTGCTAGACTCCAAAGACTAGCGGGGGGGGAGTATCAATTCACCGGGGAGCTGTTTTTT. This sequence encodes CSARLQRLAGGEYQFTGELFF.